One and the same sample provided the 24 T cell receptor beta chains below, sequenced in a study of T cell changes during pregnancy in multiple sclerosis. Clones were sequenced by immunoSEQ multiplex PCR, and TCRdb holds only the in-frame ones, with some missing. This table has some 46,000 clones, 80% to 95% appearing once. The input for sequencing was CD4+ T cells from peripheral blood mononuclear cells, taken after pregnancy. These receptors originate from a female donor with multiple sclerosis, enrolled in a pregnancy study.

This clone was observed once. CDR3 protein: CASEAGVPYNEQFF. CDR3 coding DNA: TGTGCCAGCGAAGCGGGAGTCCCCTACAATGAGCAGTTCTTC. V gene TRBV2 combines with J gene TRBJ2-1, with TRBD2 matching 8 bases. The germline V gene has CDR1 SNHLY and CDR2 FYNNEI. V lost 8 bases and J lost 2; bases outside the gene matches: 5. CDR3 length equals 14 residues.

The count of this clone is one. The chain links TRBV12-5 to TRBJ1-2; possibly TRBD1 for D (6 bases). Germline-derived CDR1 and CDR2 are LGHNT and FRNRAP. V was cut by 6 bases and J by 11 bases, with 22 bases left in between. The CDR3 has 14 amino acids. In nucleotides, the CDR3 is TGTGCTAGTGGGGTTTCGCAGGGGAGCCGAGGATACACCTTC. It codes for CASGVSQGSRGYTF.

V gene TRBV5-1 combines with J gene TRBJ2-1, with 15 bases aligning to TRBD2. Looked up from germline, CDR1 is SGHRS and CDR2 is YFSETQ. Trimming cost V 4 bases and J 9 bases; bases outside gene matches: 8. The CDR3 loop spans 16 amino acids. CDR3 protein: CASSPEGLAGGLEQFF. The DNA of the CDR3 is TGCGCCAGCAGCCCGGAGGGACTAGCGGGAGGTCTTGAGCAGTTCTTC.

Here the CDR3 reads CSASAGMNTEAFF. The DNA of the CDR3 is TGCAGCGCCTCGGCAGGGATGAACACTGAAGCTTTCTTT. The chain links TRBV29-1 to TRBJ1-1; D perhaps matches TRBD1 (5 bases). Trimming removed 7 bases from V and 0 bases from J, with 12 bases in between. Germline lookup yields CDR1 SQVTM and CDR2 ANQGSEA. CDR3 length: 13 amino acids.

The V and J genes are TRBV6-4 and TRBJ1-4; TRBD1 matches at 7 bases. Germline V gene data show CDR1 as MRHNA and CDR2 as SNTAGT. The CDR3 covers 19 residues. J was trimmed by 0 bases and V by 6 bases; bases with no gene match: 16. CDR3 sequence reads: CASSRDRAPFFTTNEKLFF. The CDR3 DNA reads as TGTGCCAGCAGCCGCGACAGGGCTCCCTTCTTCACAACTAATGAAAAACTGTTTTTT.

The V call is TRBV11-2, the J call TRBJ2-2; 13 bases fit TRBD2. Trimming removed 8 bases from V and 8 bases from J; junction bases left unmatched: 11. This CDR3 is built from 16 residues. Germline CDR1 reads SGHAT; CDR2 reads FQNNGV. CDR3 loop: CASPFGLAGARGELFF. CDR3 nucleotide sequence: TGTGCCAGCCCCTTTGGACTAGCGGGAGCTAGGGGGGAGCTGTTTTTT.

This clone was observed once. The gene calls are TRBV2 and TRBJ2-6, with D uncertain. V lost 4 bases, J lost 0 bases, and 10 bases lay in between. The CDR3 loop spans 16 amino acids. Germline CDR1 and CDR2: SNHLY and FYNNEI. CDR3 sequence reads: CASSARRFSGANVLTF. DNA for the CDR3: TGTGCCAGCAGTGCTAGACGGTTCTCTGGGGCCAACGTCCTGACTTTC.

The CDR3 spells CASSLGRDSNQPQHF. The CDR3 coding sequence is TGTGCCAGCAGCTTGGGACGGGATAGCAATCAGCCCCAGCATTTT. This chain joins TRBV5-4 and TRBJ1-5, with D uncertain. The CDR3 length is 15 residues. Germline CDR1 SGHNT, CDR2 YYREEE (reference sequence). Deletions cut 0 bases from V and 0 bases from J, with 7 bases between.

This chain links TRBV6-1 with TRBJ1-1; the D gene is possibly TRBD1 (5 bases). Germline V lookup: CDR1 MNHNS, CDR2 SASEGT. The CDR3 spans 13 residues. The V end was cut by 4 bases, the J end by 4 bases, with 10 bases between. The CDR3 sequence: CASSGLGATEAFF. For the CDR3, the DNA is TGTGCCAGCAGTGGCCTTGGGGCCACTGAAGCTTTCTTT.

This chain links TRBV27 with TRBJ2-1, with D perhaps matching TRBD2 (5 bases). The CDR3 is 13 amino acids. The V end was cut by 7 bases, the J end by 12 bases, with 19 bases between. Germline CDR1 MNHEY, CDR2 SMNVEV (reference sequence). DNA of the CDR3: TGTGCCAGCAAAGTTCCCGATCAGCGGTCGCAGTTCTTC. It yields the protein CASKVPDQRSQFF.

V is TRBV29-1 and J is TRBJ2-1, with no clear D. Trimming shortened V by 7 bases and J by 0 bases, and 16 bases separated the two germline ends. The CDR3 runs 15 residues. Germline V gene sequence: CDR1 SQVTM, CDR2 ANQGSEA. The CDR3 DNA follows: TGCAGCGCCGATAGTGCGGCCCTCTCCTACAATGAGCAGTTCTTC. Protein product: CSADSAALSYNEQFF.

The chain recombines TRBV7-9 with TRBJ2-4, with unresolved D. Trimming took 5 bases from V and 1 from J, leaving 3 bases between them. Germline V CDR1 and CDR2: SEHNR, FQNEAQ (reference sequence). The CDR3 is 12 residues long. The CDR3 reads CASSRAKNIQYF. CDR3 DNA: TGTGCCAGCAGCCGGGCCAAAAACATTCAGTACTTC.

The chain joins TRBV14 to TRBJ2-1; no clear D gene. Germline CDR1 and CDR2: SGHDN and FVKESK. V was trimmed by 4 bases and J by 0 bases, leaving 10 bases between them. This CDR3 comprises 15 residues. Here the CDR3 reads CASSLLPSSYNEQFF. In DNA form, the CDR3 reads TGTGCCAGCAGCCTCCTCCCCAGCTCCTACAATGAGCAGTTCTTC.

The chain uses TRBV28 and TRBJ2-1, with 13 bases lining up with TRBD2. Germline values: CDR1 MDHEN, CDR2 SYDVKM. The CDR3 contains 18 residues. V shed 5 bases, J shed 4 bases, and the junction held 11 bases outside the gene matches. CDR3 coding DNA: TGTGCCAGCAGTCCACCACTAGCGGGGGGGGGAATTTACAATGAGCAGTTCTTC. Amino acid sequence: CASSPPLAGGGIYNEQFF.

This clone was observed a single time. The genes are TRBV5-1 and TRBJ1-5; D not certain. Looked up from germline, CDR1 is SGHRS and CDR2 is YFSETQ. With 3 bases removed from V and 3 bases from J, the gap between germline ends came to 7 bases. This CDR3 is built from 13 residues. The chain's CDR3 is CASSYSVNQPQHF. CDR3 nucleotide sequence: TGCGCCAGCAGCTACTCCGTCAATCAGCCCCAGCATTTT.

The rearrangement joins TRBV10-3 to TRBJ2-4, with 8 bases matching TRBD2. The CDR3 runs 16 residues. The J segment lost 0 bases and the V segment lost 0 bases, leaving 1 base of the junction unmatched. Germline assignment: CDR1 ENHRY and CDR2 SYGVKD. CDR3 protein: CAISESLAVAKNIQYF. In DNA form, the CDR3 reads TGTGCCATCAGTGAGTCACTAGCGGTAGCCAAAAACATTCAGTACTTC.

The chain employs TRBV5-1 and TRBJ1-1; maybe TRBD1 (6 bases). With 0 bases removed from V and 11 bases from J, the gap between germline ends came to 14 bases. This CDR3 region has 13 residues. From germline, CDR1 is SGHRS and CDR2 YFSETQ. As DNA, the CDR3 is TGCGCCAGCAGCTTGGAAGCAGGGGCATACGCTTTCTTT. Its protein is CASSLEAGAYAFF.

V is TRBV6-6 and J is TRBJ1-5; 11 bases are shared with TRBD1. The junction had 7 bases not matched to a gene; V was cut back by 6 bases and J by 6 bases. The CDR3 runs to 15 residues. Germline CDR1 and CDR2: MNHNY and SVGAGI (reference sequence). Written as DNA, the CDR3 is TGTGCCAGCAGCCCCGGACAGGGGGCAGGTCAGCCCCAGCATTTT. Amino acids: CASSPGQGAGQPQHF.

The count of this clone is one. The rearrangement joins TRBV7-8 to TRBJ1-1; D is ambiguous. This CDR3 spans 14 amino acids. The ends were cut back, 2 bases at V and 4 bases at J, with 11 bases in the middle. The germline gives CDR1 SGHVS, CDR2 FQNEAQ. CDR3 DNA sequence: TGTGCCAGCAGCTTATCCGGGGTAGTCACTGAAGCTTTCTTT. It translates to CASSLSGVVTEAFF.

The V call is TRBV4-2, the J call TRBJ2-1, with 9 bases fitting TRBD2. V lost 4 bases to trimming and J lost 6 bases; unmatched junction nucleotides: 16. Germline-derived CDR1 and CDR2 are LGHNA and YNFKEQ. CDR3 size: 18 residues. DNA of the CDR3: TGTGCCAGCAGCCGTTCCCCTCTTAGCGGGAGCGGGACCAATGAGCAGTTCTTC. This encodes CASSRSPLSGSGTNEQFF.

This clone has just a few counts. The J gene is TRBJ1-2, the V gene TRBV28, with no clear D. CDR1 and CDR2 (germline): MDHEN, SYDVKM. The CDR3 covers 12 residues. Between the trimmed V and J ends, which lost 5 bases and 6 bases, there was a span of 10 bases. The CDR3 nucleotides are TGTGCCAGCAGTCCCAGGCTCCATGGCTACACCTTC. The encoded protein is CASSPRLHGYTF.

This chain links TRBV7-3 with TRBJ2-3; no definite D call. CDR3 size: 13 residues. Looked up from germline, CDR1 is SGHTA and CDR2 is FQGTGA. V dropped 2 bases and J dropped 1 base, with 4 bases sitting between them. The CDR3 spells CASSLVGTDTQYF. CDR3 DNA sequence: TGTGCCAGCAGCTTAGTCGGCACAGATACGCAGTATTTT.

The chain is built from TRBV6-1 and TRBJ2-5; TRBD2 matches at 8 bases. CDR3 size: 14 residues. With V trimmed by 5 bases and J by 6 bases, 8 bases remained unmatched. CDR1 and CDR2 from the germline V gene are MNHNS and SASEGT. The CDR3, as DNA: TGTGCCAGCAGTCCGGGACTAGTGGAGAAGACCCAGTACTTC. Protein: CASSPGLVEKTQYF.

The rearrangement uses TRBV28 and TRBJ2-2; TRBD1 aligns across 10 bases. The CDR3 has 15 amino acids. V dropped 5 bases and J dropped 4; count of bases not matched to a gene: 4. Germline loops: CDR1 MDHEN, CDR2 SYDVKM. CDR3 coding DNA: TGTGCCAGCAGTGTAAGGACAGGGGGCACCGGGGAGCTGTTTTTT. Its protein is CASSVRTGGTGELFF.